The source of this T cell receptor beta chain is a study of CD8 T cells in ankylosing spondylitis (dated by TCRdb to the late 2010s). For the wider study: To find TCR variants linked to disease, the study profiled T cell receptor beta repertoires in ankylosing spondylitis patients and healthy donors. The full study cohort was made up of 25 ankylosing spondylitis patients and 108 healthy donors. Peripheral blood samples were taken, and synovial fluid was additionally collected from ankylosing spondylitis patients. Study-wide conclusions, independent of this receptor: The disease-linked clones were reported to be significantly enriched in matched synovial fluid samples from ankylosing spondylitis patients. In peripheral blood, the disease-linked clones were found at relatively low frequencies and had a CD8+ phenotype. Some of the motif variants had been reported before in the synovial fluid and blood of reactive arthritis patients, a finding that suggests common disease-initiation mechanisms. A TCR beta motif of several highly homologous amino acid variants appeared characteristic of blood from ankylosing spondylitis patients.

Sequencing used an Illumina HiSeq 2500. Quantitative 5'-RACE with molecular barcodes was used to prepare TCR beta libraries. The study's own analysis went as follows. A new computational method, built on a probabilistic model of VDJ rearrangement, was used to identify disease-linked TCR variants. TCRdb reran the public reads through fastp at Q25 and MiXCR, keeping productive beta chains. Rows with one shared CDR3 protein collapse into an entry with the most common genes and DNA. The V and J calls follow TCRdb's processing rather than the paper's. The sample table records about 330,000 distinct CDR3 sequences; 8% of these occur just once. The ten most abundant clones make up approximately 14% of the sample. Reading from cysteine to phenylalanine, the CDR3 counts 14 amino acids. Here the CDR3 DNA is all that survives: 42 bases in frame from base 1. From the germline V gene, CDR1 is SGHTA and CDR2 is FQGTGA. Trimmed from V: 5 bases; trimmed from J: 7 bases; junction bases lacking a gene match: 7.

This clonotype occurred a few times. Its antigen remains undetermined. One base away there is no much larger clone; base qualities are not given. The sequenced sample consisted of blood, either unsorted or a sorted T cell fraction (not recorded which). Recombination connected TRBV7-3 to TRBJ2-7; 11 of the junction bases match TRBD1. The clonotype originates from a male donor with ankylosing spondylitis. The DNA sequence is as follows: TGTGCCAGCAGCCCCGGACAGGGGGCGCGTGAGCAGTACTTC. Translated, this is CASSPGQGAREQYF. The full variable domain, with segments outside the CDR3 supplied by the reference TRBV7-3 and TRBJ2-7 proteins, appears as GAGVSQTPSNKVTEKGKYVELRCDPISGHTALYWYRQSLGQGPEFLIYFQGTGAADDSGLPNDRFFAVRPEGSVSTLKIQRTERGDSAVYLCASSPGQGAREQYFGPGTRLTVT.